This T cell receptor beta chain was captured by sequencing in a study of CD8 T cells in Susac syndrome. Study context: Patients with Susac syndrome were therapy-naive, treated with corticosteroids, or treated with intravenous immunoglobulin alone when blood was collected.

In germline, CDR1 is MNHEY, CDR2 SVGAGI. The CDR3 length is 13 residues. V dropped 5 bases and J dropped 8 bases, with 12 bases sitting between them. Reverse transcription of roughly 0.5 to 1 ug RNA was performed with random hexamers. Coverage of TCR beta CDR3 amplification by immunoSEQ multiplex PCR extended to 54 Vbeta and 13 Jbeta. TCRdb reprocessed the immunoSEQ multiplex PCR reads with MiXCR, giving one entry per CDR3 protein. The sample holds approximately 49,000 distinct CDR3 sequences; 85% to 95% are singletons and the top ten take less than 0.8%. Sequencing of TCR beta was performed on blood CD8+ and CD4+ T cells.

The clonotype originates from a human donor with Susac syndrome. The specimen sequenced was CD8+ T cells from PBMCs. This chain links TRBV6-5 with TRBJ1-4, with D possibly being TRBD1 (6 bases). The CDR3 sequence is CASSHRAQEKLFF. In DNA form, the CDR3 reads TGTGCCAGCAGTCACAGGGCCCAGGAAAAACTGTTTTTT.